This is a list of T cell receptor beta chains from one sample in a study of T cell changes during pregnancy in multiple sclerosis. Generated by immunoSEQ multiplex PCR, the TCRdb table keeps only in-frame clones and is missing some. The sample carries around 70,000 clones, over 90% recorded once. The sample was CD4+ T cells from peripheral blood mononuclear cells, taken after pregnancy. The receptor source for this set is a female donor with multiple sclerosis, enrolled in a pregnancy study. CDR3s include the opening cysteine and the closing phenylalanine or tryptophan. Each record gives: J gene, CDR3 length, V gene, D gene, CDR3 protein. The D gene is left open where the match is weak.

J: TRBJ1-2; length: 19; V: TRBV6-1; D: TRBD1; CDR3: CASSEQLGGRGTRNYGYTF
J: TRBJ1-4; length: 17; V: TRBV19; D: TRBD1; CDR3: CASSASGTGGIGEKLFF
J: TRBJ2-3; length: 17; V: TRBV9; D: .; CDR3: CASSVGGNTPSTDTQYF
J: TRBJ2-3; length: 13; V: TRBV27; D: .; CDR3: CATGHRGTDTQYF
J: TRBJ1-1; length: 15; V: TRBV9; D: TRBD1; CDR3: CASSAYGTVNTEAFF
J: TRBJ2-1; length: 14; V: TRBV7-2; D: .; CDR3: CASSLVGGHDEQFF
J: TRBJ1-1; length: 15; V: TRBV5-1; D: .; CDR3: CASSLVSGENTEAFF
J: TRBJ1-1; length: 15; V: TRBV27; D: TRBD1; CDR3: CASSAPGQGNTEAFF
J: TRBJ1-2; length: 13; V: TRBV25-1; D: TRBD1; CDR3: CASSEGAAWGYTF
J: TRBJ1-2; length: 14; V: TRBV11-2; D: TRBD1; CDR3: CASSPQGDGYGYTF
J: TRBJ1-4; length: 12; V: TRBV29-1; D: TRBD1; CDR3: CSVRTGVEKLFF
J: TRBJ2-7; length: 14; V: TRBV5-1; D: TRBD2; CDR3: CASRLWGGGHEQYF
J: TRBJ2-6; length: 16; V: TRBV10-2; D: TRBD1; CDR3: CASSRPGGAGANVLTF
J: TRBJ1-4; length: 14; V: TRBV19; D: TRBD1; CDR3: CASSMGQGDEKLFF
J: TRBJ1-5; length: 15; V: TRBV5-1; D: .; CDR3: CASSLDGGSNQPQHF
J: TRBJ1-4; length: 14; V: TRBV5-6; D: .; CDR3: CASSLFRVDEKLFF
J: TRBJ2-2; length: 13; V: TRBV19; D: TRBD1; CDR3: CASQDRADGELFF